This TCR beta chain was found in a study of cytotoxic CD8 clonotypes in ibrutinib-treated CLL. Study observations and caveats: Clonality rose at ibrutinib response and fell back toward baseline at progression. In sustained-remission versus progressing patients, sampling times differed. The clonality rise at ibrutinib response reflected private clonotype expansion.

On this clone: What it binds is not known.

Deep sequencing aimed at 1 in 200,000 to 1 in 1 million T cells' resolution. The data were produced by immunoSEQ multiplex PCR, yet TCRdb's version contains in-frame clones alone and is incomplete. The table shows nearly 100,000 clones, with 60% to 80% occurring only once. The starting material was PBMCs, obtained after 12 months of ibrutinib treatment. The TCR originated in a human donor with chronic lymphocytic leukemia.

The CDR3 DNA reads as TGTGCCAGCAGTGAGAGACAGACCTATGGCTACACCTTC. Translated: CASSERQTYGYTF. The rearrangement links TRBV6-1 to TRBJ1-2; maybe TRBD1 (5 bases). Trimming took off 3 bases at V and 4 bases at J, with 9 bases between the two ends. Per the germline V gene, CDR1 is MNHNS and CDR2 is SASEGT. CDR3 size: 13 residues.